This T cell receptor beta chain was identified during a study of CD8 T cells in Susac syndrome. Reverse transcription of about 0.5 to 1 ug RNA used random hexamers. In TCRdb, the immunoSEQ multiplex PCR reads were re-called with MiXCR into one record per CDR3 protein. This sample yields 190,000 or so distinct CDR3 sequences, of which about 95% are seen a single time; under 0.095% belongs to the top ten. The germline V gene has CDR1 DFQATT and CDR2 SNEGSKA (reference sequence). Trimming cost V 4 bases and J 3 bases, with 17 bases left between them. The CDR3 loop spans 15 amino acids. Sequencing of TCR beta was undertaken in CD8+ and CD4+ T cells derived from blood.

Sequencing was done on a sample of CD4+ T cells from PBMCs. The TCR sequence derives from a human donor with multiple sclerosis. The chain recombines TRBV20-1 with TRBJ2-3, with D hard to call. This chain's CDR3 is CSAKGLGDPTDTQYF. The DNA of the CDR3 is TGCAGTGCTAAGGGTTTAGGCGACCCGACAGATACGCAGTATTTT.